The TCR beta chain under discussion was sequenced for a study of graft-versus-host responses after intestinal transplantation. Study-level information: Anti-thymocyte globulin served as induction for all recipients, who then took tacrolimus and steroids for about 3 years.

Using immunoSEQ multiplex PCR, the repertoire was profiled, and TCRdb retains in-frame clones only, with some absent. The table lists more than 85,000 clones, under 95% of them singletons, with roughly 2% in the top ten. About this clone itself: The antigen is undetermined.

Study-wide points: The highest levels of circulating GvH clones went along with early declines in HvG clones after transplant. Among recipient marrow samples, GvH clones were found; some appeared first in ileum or blood.

The CDR3 loop spans 14 amino acids. CDR1 and CDR2 from the germline V gene are SGHTA and FQGNSA. The V and J ends lost 3 bases and 3 bases respectively, with 12 bases between them. The sequencing used unstimulated CD8+ T cells sorted from spleen or lymph node cells, collected before intestinal transplant. The receptor comes from a human donor who received an intestinal transplant. V usage is TRBV7-2 and J usage is TRBJ2-7; no definite D call. The CDR3 loop reads CASSLSPGFYEQYF. Written as DNA, the CDR3 is TGTGCCAGCAGCTTGAGCCCCGGTTTCTACGAGCAGTACTTC.